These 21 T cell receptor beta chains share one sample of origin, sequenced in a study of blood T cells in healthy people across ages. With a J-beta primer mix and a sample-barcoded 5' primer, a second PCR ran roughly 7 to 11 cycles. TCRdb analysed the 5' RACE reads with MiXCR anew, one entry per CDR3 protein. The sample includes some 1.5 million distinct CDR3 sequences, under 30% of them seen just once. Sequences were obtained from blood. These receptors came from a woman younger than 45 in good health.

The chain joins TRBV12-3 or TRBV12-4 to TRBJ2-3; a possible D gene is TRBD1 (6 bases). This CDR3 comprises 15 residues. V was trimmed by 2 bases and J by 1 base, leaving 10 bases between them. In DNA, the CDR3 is TGTGCCAGCAGTTTACCGTACAGGGGCACAGATACGCAGTATTTT. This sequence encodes CASSLPYRGTDTQYF.

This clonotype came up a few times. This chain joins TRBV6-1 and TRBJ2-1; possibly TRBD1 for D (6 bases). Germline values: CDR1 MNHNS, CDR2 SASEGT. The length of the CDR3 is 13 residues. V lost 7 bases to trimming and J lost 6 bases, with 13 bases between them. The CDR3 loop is CASTLDRINEQFF. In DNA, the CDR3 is TGTGCCAGCACCTTGGACAGAATCAATGAGCAGTTCTTC.

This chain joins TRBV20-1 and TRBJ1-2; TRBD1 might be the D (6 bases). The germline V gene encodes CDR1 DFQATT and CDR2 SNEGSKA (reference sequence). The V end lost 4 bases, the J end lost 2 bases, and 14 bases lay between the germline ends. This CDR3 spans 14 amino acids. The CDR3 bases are TGCAGTGCTATTCAGGACAGCGGAAACTATGGCTACACCTTC. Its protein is CSAIQDSGNYGYTF.

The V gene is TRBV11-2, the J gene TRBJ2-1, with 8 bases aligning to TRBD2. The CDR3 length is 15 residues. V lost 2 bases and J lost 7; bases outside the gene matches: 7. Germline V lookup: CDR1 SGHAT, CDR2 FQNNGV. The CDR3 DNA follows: TGTGCCAGCAGCTTAATCAGCGGGAGAGGGAATGAGCAGTTCTTC. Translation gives CASSLISGRGNEQFF. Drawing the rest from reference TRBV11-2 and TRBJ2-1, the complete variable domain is EAGVAQSPRYKIIEKRQSVAFWCNPISGHATLYWYQQILGQGPKLLIQFQNNGVVDDSQLPKDRFSAERLKGVDSTLKIQPAKLEDSAVYLCASSLISGRGNEQFFGPGTRLTVL.

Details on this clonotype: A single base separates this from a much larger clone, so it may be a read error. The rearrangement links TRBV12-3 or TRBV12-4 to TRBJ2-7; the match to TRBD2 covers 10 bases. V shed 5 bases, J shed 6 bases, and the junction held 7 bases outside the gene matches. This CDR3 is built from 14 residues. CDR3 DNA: TGTGCCAGCAGTCGCGGACTAGCGGTATTCGAGCAGTACTTC. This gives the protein CASSRGLAVFEQYF.

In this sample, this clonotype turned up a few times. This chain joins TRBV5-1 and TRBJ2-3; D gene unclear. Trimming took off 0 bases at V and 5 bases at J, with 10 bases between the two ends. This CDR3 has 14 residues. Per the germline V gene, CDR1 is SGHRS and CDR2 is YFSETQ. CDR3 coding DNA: TGCGCCAGCAGCTTGGAAAGGGCTGAAGATACGCAGTATTTT. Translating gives CASSLERAEDTQYF.

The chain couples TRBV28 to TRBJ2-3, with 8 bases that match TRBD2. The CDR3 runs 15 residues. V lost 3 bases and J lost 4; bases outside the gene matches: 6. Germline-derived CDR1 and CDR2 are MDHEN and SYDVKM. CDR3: CASSFQVAGSDTQYF. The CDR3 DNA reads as TGTGCCAGCAGTTTTCAGGTAGCGGGGTCAGATACGCAGTATTTT.

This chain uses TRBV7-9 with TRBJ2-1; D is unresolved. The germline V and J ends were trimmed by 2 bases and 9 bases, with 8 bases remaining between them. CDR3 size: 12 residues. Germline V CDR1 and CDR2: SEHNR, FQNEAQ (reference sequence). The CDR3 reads CASSLYRSEQFF. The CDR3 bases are TGTGCCAGCAGCTTATACCGCAGTGAGCAGTTCTTC.

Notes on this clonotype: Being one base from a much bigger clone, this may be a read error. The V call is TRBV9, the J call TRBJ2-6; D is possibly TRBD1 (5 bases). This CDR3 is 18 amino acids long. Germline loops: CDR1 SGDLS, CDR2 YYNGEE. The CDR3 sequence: CASSVTPGQGRVANVRTF. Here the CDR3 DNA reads TGTGCCAGCAGCGTAACCCCTGGCCAGGGAAGGGTGGCCAACGTCCGGACTTTC.

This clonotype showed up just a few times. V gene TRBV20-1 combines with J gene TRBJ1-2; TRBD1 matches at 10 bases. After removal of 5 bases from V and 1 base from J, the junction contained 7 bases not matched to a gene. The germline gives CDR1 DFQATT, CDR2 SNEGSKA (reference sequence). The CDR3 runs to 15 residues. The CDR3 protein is CSAAGTGDHNYGYTF. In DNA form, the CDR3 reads TGCAGTGCTGCTGGGACAGGGGACCATAACTATGGCTACACCTTC.

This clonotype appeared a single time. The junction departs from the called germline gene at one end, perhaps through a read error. CDR3 sequence (DNA): TGTACCATCAGTGTCCAGGCCCTTGAGCAGTTCTTC. Protein: CTISVQALEQFF. This chain connects TRBV10-3 to TRBJ2-1, with no clear D. The CDR3 is made up of 12 amino acids. The germline V gene encodes CDR1 ENHRY and CDR2 SYGVKD.

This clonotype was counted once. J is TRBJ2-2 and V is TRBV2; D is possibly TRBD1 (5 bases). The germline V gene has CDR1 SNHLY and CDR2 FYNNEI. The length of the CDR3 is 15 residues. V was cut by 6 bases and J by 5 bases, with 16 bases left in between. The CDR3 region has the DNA TGTGCCAGCAGCAGGGTCGGCAGCTTTACCGGGGAGCTGTTTTTT. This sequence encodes CASSRVGSFTGELFF. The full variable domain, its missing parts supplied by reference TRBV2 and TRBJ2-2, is EPEVTQTPSHQVTQMGQEVILRCVPISNHLYFYWYRQILGQKVEFLVSFYNNEISEKSEIFDDQFSVERPDGSNFTLKIRSTKLEDSAMYFCASSRVGSFTGELFFGEGSRLTVL.

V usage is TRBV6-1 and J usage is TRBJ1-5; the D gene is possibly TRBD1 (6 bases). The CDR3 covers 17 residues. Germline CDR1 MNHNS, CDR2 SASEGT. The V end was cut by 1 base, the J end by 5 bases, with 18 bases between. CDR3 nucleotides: TGTGCCAGCAGTGAAGAACGGAGGTGGACAGACTATCAGCCCCAGCATTTT. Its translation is CASSEERRWTDYQPQHF.

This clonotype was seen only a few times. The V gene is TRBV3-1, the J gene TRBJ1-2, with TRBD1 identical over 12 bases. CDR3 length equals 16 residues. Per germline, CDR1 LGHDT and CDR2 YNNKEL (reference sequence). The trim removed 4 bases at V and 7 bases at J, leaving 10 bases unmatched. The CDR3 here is CASSRAGTGGAGGYTF. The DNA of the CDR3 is TGTGCCAGCAGCCGAGCAGGGACAGGGGGCGCCGGTGGCTACACCTTC.

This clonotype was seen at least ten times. For the CDR3, the DNA is TGCAGTGTCCAACAGAACTATGGCTACACCTTC. Translating gives CSVQQNYGYTF. The J gene is TRBJ1-2, the V gene TRBV20-1; D call uncertain. Trimming took 7 bases from V and 2 from J, leaving 8 bases between them. The germline V gene encodes CDR1 DFQATT and CDR2 SNEGSKA (reference sequence). CDR3 length equals 11 residues.

Written as DNA, the CDR3 is TGTGCCAGCAGTTGGCTTCCAGGTTACGAGCAGTACTTC. It yields the protein CASSWLPGYEQYF. The gene calls are TRBV28 and TRBJ2-7; D is ambiguous. The germline V gene has CDR1 MDHEN and CDR2 SYDVKM. Trimming pared 4 bases from V and 4 bases from J, leaving 11 bases between. The CDR3 spans 13 residues.

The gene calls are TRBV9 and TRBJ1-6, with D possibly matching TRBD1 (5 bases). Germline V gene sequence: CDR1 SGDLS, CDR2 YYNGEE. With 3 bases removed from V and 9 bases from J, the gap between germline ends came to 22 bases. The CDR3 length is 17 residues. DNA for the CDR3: TGTGCCAGCAGCGCCGGGGGGTTGGCGATCCCCATTTCACCCCTCCACTTT. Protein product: CASSAGGLAIPISPLHF.

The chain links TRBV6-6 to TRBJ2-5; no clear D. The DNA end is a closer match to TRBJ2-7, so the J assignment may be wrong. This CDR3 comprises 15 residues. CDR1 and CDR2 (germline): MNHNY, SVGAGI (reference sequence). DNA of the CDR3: TGTGCCAGCAGTTACCTGTCACCGCTCGACTACGAGCAGTACTTC. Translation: CASSYLSPLDYEQYF.

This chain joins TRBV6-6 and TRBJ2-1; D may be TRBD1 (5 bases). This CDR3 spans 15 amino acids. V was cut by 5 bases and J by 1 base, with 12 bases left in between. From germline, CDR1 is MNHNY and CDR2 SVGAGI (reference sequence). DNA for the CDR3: TGTGCCAGCAGTATCCAGGGAAGATCCTACAATGAGCAGTTCTTC. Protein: CASSIQGRSYNEQFF.

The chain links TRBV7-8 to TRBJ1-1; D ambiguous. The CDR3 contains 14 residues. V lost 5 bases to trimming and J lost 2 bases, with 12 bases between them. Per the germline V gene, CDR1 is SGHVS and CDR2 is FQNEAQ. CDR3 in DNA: TGTGCCAGCAGCCAACGATGGGTTAACACTGAAGCTTTCTTT. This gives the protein CASSQRWVNTEAFF.

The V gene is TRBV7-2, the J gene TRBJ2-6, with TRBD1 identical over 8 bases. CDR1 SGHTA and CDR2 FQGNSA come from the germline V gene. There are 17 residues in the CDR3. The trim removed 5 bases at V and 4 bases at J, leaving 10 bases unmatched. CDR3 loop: CASSLYRQGLGANVLTF. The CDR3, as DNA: TGTGCCAGCAGCCTCTACCGACAGGGGCTCGGGGCCAACGTCCTGACTTTC.